The 17 T cell receptor beta chains below come from one sample, sequenced in a study of blood T cell repertoires in COVID-19. Measured with immunoSEQ multiplex PCR; TCRdb has only the in-frame clones, and not every one. Here the sample spans about 120,000 clones, around three quarters being singletons. Material for sequencing was peripheral blood. The source is a man aged 55 to 70 with active or convalescent COVID-19.

The rearrangement joins TRBV4-3 to TRBJ1-3, with unresolved D. CDR3 length: 18 amino acids. Per germline, CDR1 LGHNA and CDR2 YSLEER. Between the trimmed V and J ends, which lost 0 bases and 0 bases, there was a span of 15 bases. The DNA of the CDR3 is TGCGCCAGCAGCCAAGAAGCGGTAAAGGAGAGCTCTGGAAACACCATATATTTT. Its translation is CASSQEAVKESSGNTIYF.

The sample holds one count of this clone. The chain carries TRBV25-1 and TRBJ1-2; D is undetermined. Trimming took off 3 bases at V and 1 base at J, with 12 bases between the two ends. Per the germline V gene, CDR1 is MGHDK and CDR2 is SYGVNS. This CDR3 has 15 residues. CDR3 nucleotides: TGTGCCAGCAGTGATGCTCGGGAGGATAACTATGGCTACACCTTC. It encodes CASSDAREDNYGYTF.

This clone was counted a few times. The chain joins TRBV3-1 (or the pseudogene TRBV3-2) to TRBJ1-1; 8 bases are shared with TRBD1. V lost 5 bases to trimming and J lost 3 bases; unmatched junction nucleotides: 2. CDR1 is LGHDT, CDR2 YNNKEL, per germline (reference sequence). The CDR3 contains 13 residues. The CDR3 DNA reads TGTGCCAGCAGCGGACAGGGCGACACTGAAGCTTTCTTT. Its protein is CASSGQGDTEAFF.

This clone appeared a few times. The chain has TRBV10-1 and TRBJ2-1; D is unclear. This CDR3 region has 12 residues. The ends were cut back, 7 bases at V and 2 bases at J, with 6 bases in the middle. In germline, CDR1 is WNHNN, CDR2 SYGVQD (reference sequence). This chain's CDR3 is CASTTAYNEQFF. In DNA, the CDR3 is TGCGCCAGCACTACAGCCTACAATGAGCAGTTCTTC.

The chain links TRBV6-9 to TRBJ2-5; 7 bases agree with TRBD1. The CDR3 has 15 amino acids. Germline-derived CDR1 and CDR2 are MNHGY and SVAAGI. V lost 5 bases, J lost 2 bases, and 8 bases stayed unmatched. DNA for the CDR3: TGTGCCAGCAGTGCACTTACAGGGGTGCAAGAGACCCAGTACTTC. Translation: CASSALTGVQETQYF.

This clone was counted a few times. This rearrangement joins TRBV4-2 to TRBJ1-3; 9 bases align to TRBD1. This CDR3 has 16 residues. The germline gives CDR1 LGHNA, CDR2 YNFKEQ. J was trimmed by 2 bases and V by 4 bases; bases with no gene match: 6. CDR3 DNA sequence: TGTGCCAGCAGCCCGAAACAGGGGGCGGCTGGAAACACCATATATTTT. This codes for CASSPKQGAAGNTIYF.

This chain joins TRBV5-5 and TRBJ2-7; D possibly corresponds to TRBD1 (7 bases). This CDR3 contains 12 residues. CDR1 is SGHKS, CDR2 YYEKEE, per germline (reference sequence). V dropped 4 bases and J dropped 6 bases, with 11 bases sitting between them. DNA of the CDR3: TGTGCCAGCAGCGTTCAGGGGGGCGAGCAGTACTTC. This gives the protein CASSVQGGEQYF.

The rearrangement uses TRBV28 and TRBJ2-1; 9 bases align to TRBD2. Germline CDR1 and CDR2: MDHEN and SYDVKM. CDR3 length: 18 amino acids. With 4 bases clipped from V and 3 bases from J, the junction kept 13 bases outside the gene matches. CDR3 DNA sequence: TGTGCCAGCAGTTCCGCCTCAGAGGCTAGCGGGATCTACAATGAGCAGTTCTTC. Protein sequence: CASSSASEASGIYNEQFF.

This clone occurred a few times. The rearrangement links TRBV5-1 to TRBJ1-6, with 7 bases fitting TRBD1. V shed 6 bases and J 7 bases; nucleotides not matched to a gene: 13. CDR1 is SGHRS and CDR2 is YFSETQ in the germline V gene. The CDR3 consists of 16 residues. CDR3 loop: CASTALWTGLNSPLHF. The CDR3 DNA reads as TGCGCCAGCACCGCCCTTTGGACAGGCCTGAATTCACCCCTCCACTTT.

This sequence joins TRBV7-2 and TRBJ2-5; maybe TRBD2 (5 bases). V dropped 5 bases and J dropped 4 bases, with 17 bases sitting between them. The CDR3 runs to 15 residues. Germline V gene sequence: CDR1 SGHTA, CDR2 FQGNSA. For the CDR3, the DNA is TGTGCCAGCAGCACATTCCCCCTAGCTTCAGAGACCCAGTACTTC. Translating it yields CASSTFPLASETQYF.

This clone has just a few counts. The V and J genes are TRBV4-2 and TRBJ2-7, with 9 positions matching TRBD2. The CDR3 is made up of 17 amino acids. V dropped 0 bases and J dropped 8; count of bases not matched to a gene: 14. The germline gives CDR1 LGHNA, CDR2 YNFKEQ. Here the CDR3 reads CASSQDGVASGNIKQYF. In DNA, the CDR3 is TGTGCCAGCAGCCAAGATGGCGTGGCTAGCGGGAACATCAAGCAGTACTTC.

V is TRBV7-8 and J is TRBJ2-2; D remains unclear. V was pared by 5 bases and J by 6 bases, with 10 bases between. CDR1 SGHVS and CDR2 FQNEAQ come from the germline V gene. This CDR3 is 13 amino acids long. The CDR3 DNA reads as TGTGCCAGCAGCCTACTTGGGCCCGGGGAGCTGTTTTTT. This sequence encodes CASSLLGPGELFF.

V and J are TRBV6-5 and TRBJ1-6; the D gene is possibly TRBD1 (6 bases). The CDR3 totals 16 residues. V shed 2 bases and J shed 8 bases, with 16 bases lying between them. Germline assignment: CDR1 MNHEY and CDR2 SVGAGI. This CDR3 is CASSYGGAIIDSPLHF. The CDR3 nucleotides read TGTGCCAGCAGTTACGGGGGGGCTATAATTGATTCACCCCTCCACTTT.

The chain recombines TRBV28 with TRBJ1-3; the D gene is possibly TRBD1 (6 bases). The CDR3 runs to 20 residues. The germline V gene encodes CDR1 MDHEN and CDR2 SYDVKM. V lost 6 bases, J lost 4 bases, and 31 bases lay in between. The CDR3 DNA is TGTGCCAGCAGGGACCTAACCCTCCCGAGGGGGTCCGGGAAGGGAAACACCATATATTTT. Translated: CASRDLTLPRGSGKGNTIYF.

This clone was seen many times. The chain employs TRBV18 and TRBJ1-5, with D possibly matching TRBD1 (6 bases). Per germline, CDR1 KGHSH and CDR2 LQKENI. This CDR3 region has 15 residues. V lost 3 bases and J 5 bases, leaving 14 bases between the germline ends. The DNA of the CDR3 is TGTGCCAGCTCACCCGGTGCGGGGGGCTATCAGCCCCAGCATTTT. This gives the protein CASSPGAGGYQPQHF.

The sample holds one count of this clone. The V call is TRBV7-9, the J call TRBJ2-7; 11 bases map to TRBD2. The ends lost 6 bases at V and 4 bases at J; junction bases unmatched: 11. Germline lookup yields CDR1 SEHNR and CDR2 FQNEAQ (reference sequence). This CDR3 has 16 amino acids. CDR3 sequence: CASSRITSGRGYEQYF. Written as DNA, the CDR3 is TGTGCCAGCAGTCGGATAACTAGCGGGAGAGGGTACGAGCAGTACTTC.

The rearrangement joins TRBV5-1 to TRBJ2-5; 9 bases align to TRBD1. The ends lost 4 bases at V and 5 bases at J; junction bases unmatched: 9. CDR1 SGHRS and CDR2 YFSETQ come from the germline V gene. The CDR3 loop spans 15 amino acids. CDR3 nucleotide sequence: TGCGCCAGCAGCCCCCGGACAGGGGCACGTGAGACCCAGTACTTC. Encoded protein: CASSPRTGARETQYF.